In this sample, the clone carrying this T cell receptor (beta chain) turned up many times. Its antigen is not known. This entry comes from a study of T cells in Graves' hyperthyroidism and ophthalmopathy. Amplification of TCR beta CDR3 regions used RNA as the template. The TCR CDR3 first-round RT-PCR relied on the HTBI primer set. One entry per CDR3 protein results from TCRdb running MiXCR on the multiplex PCR reads. The table has 340,000 or so distinct CDR3 sequences, approximately 16% seen once. Regarding the study as a whole: Blood shared most expanded thyroid clonotypes above 0.001. Researchers report that a 13 V-J model separated ophthalmopathy from stable hyperthyroidism.

V was cut by 0 bases and J by 1 base, with 12 bases left in between. CDR1 and CDR2 (germline): DFQATT, SNEGSKA (reference sequence). The CDR3 consists of 15 residues. Over 18 months, lack of ophthalmopathy progression marked Graves' hyperthyroidism as stable. This sample holds PBMCs from roughly 10 ml fresh peripheral blood. The sequenced sample was blood. The source of this sequence is a man aged 30 to 45 with Graves' hyperthyroidism. V and J are TRBV20-1 and TRBJ2-5, with D perhaps matching TRBD1 (5 bases). The CDR3 bases are TGCAGTGCTAGAGATCTCAGGGAACCCCAAGAGACCCAGTACTTC. The encoded protein is CSARDLREPQETQYF.